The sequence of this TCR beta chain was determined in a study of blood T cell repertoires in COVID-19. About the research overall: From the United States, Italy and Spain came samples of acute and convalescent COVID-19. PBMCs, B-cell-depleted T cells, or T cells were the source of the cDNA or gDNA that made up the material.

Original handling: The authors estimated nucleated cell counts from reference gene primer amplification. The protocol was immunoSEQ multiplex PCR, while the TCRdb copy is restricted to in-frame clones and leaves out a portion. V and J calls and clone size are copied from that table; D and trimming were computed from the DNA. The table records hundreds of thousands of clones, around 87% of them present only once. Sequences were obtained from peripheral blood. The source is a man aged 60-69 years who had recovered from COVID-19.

CDR3 nucleotides: TGTGCCAGTAGTATGGTCCCCGGGACAGCTAGCACAGATACGCAGTATTTT. Translating it yields CASSMVPGTASTDTQYF. The V gene is TRBV19, the J gene TRBJ2-3, with 7 bases fitting TRBD1. This CDR3 is 17 amino acids long. Germline V lookup: CDR1 LNHDA, CDR2 SQIVND (reference sequence). The J segment lost 0 bases and the V segment lost 3 bases, leaving 9 bases of the junction unmatched.